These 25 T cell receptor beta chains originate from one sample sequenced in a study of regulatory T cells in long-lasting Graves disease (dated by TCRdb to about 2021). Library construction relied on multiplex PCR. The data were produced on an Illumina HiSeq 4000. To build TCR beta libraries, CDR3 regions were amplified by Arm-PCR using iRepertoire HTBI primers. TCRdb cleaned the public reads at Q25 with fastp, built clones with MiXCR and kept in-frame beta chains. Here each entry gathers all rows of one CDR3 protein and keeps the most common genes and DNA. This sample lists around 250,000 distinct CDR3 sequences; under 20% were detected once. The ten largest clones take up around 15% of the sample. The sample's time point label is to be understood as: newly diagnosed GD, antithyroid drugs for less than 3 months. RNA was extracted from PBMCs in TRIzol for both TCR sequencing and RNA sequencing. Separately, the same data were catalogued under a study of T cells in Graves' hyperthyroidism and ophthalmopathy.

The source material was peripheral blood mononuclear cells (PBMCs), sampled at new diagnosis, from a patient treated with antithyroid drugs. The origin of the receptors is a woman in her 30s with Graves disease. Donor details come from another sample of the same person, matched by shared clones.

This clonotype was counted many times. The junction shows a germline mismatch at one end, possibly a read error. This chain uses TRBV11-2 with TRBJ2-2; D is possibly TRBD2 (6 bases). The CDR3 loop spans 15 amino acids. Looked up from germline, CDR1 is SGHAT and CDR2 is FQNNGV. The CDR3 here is CASSQGLSNTGELFF. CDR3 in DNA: TGCGCCAGCAGCCAAGGACTATCGAACACCGGGGAGCTGTTTTTT. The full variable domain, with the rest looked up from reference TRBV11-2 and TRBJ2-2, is EAGVAQSPRYKIIEKRQSVAFWCNPISGHATLYWYQQILGQGPKLLIQFQNNGVVDDSQLPKDRFSAERLKGVDSTLKIQPAKLEDSAVYLCASSQGLSNTGELFFGEGSRLTVL.

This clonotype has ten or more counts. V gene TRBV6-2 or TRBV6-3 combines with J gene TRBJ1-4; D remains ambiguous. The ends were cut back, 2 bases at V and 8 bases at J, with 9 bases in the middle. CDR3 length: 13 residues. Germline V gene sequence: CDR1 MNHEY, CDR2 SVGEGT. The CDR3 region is CASSYRVGEKLFF. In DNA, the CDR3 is TGTGCCAGCAGTTACAGGGTGGGCGAAAAACTGTTTTTT.

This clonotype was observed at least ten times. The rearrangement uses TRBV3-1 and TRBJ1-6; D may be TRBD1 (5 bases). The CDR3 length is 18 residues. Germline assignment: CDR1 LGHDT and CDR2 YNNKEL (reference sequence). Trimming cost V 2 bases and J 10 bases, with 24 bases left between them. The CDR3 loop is CASSQMGRLRFTGSPLHF. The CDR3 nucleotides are TGTGCCAGCAGCCAAATGGGACGGCTGCGCTTTACTGGGTCACCCCTCCACTTT.

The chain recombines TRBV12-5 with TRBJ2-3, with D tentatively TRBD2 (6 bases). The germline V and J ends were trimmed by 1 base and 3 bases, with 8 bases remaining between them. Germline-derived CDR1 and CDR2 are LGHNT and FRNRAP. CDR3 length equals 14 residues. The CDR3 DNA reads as TGTGCTAGTGGTTTGGCAGGGAGGACAGATACGCAGTATTTT. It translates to CASGLAGRTDTQYF.

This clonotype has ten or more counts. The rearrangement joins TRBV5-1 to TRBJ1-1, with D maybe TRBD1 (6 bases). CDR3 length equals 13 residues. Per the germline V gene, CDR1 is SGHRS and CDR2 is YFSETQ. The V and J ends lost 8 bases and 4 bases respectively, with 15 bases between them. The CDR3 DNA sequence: TGCGCCAGTAAGCCGGGACAAGCCACTGAAGCTTTCTTT. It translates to CASKPGQATEAFF.

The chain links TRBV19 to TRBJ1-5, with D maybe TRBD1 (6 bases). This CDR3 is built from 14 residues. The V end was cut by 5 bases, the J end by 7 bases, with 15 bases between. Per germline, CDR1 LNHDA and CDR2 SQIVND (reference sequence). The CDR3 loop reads CASSPRGGGQPQHF. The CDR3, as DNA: TGTGCCAGTAGTCCCCGGGGGGGCGGCCAGCCCCAGCATTTT.

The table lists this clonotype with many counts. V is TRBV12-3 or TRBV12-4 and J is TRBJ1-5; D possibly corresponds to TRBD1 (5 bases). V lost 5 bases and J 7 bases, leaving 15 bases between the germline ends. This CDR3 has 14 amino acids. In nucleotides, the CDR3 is TGTGCCAGCAGTCTCGAGCCTCAGGGCCAGCCCCAGCATTTT. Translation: CASSLEPQGQPQHF.

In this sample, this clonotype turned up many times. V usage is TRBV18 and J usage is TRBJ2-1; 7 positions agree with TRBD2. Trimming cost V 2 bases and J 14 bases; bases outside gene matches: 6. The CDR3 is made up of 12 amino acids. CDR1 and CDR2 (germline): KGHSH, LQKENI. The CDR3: CASSPERGWKFF. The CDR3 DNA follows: TGTGCCAGCTCACCAGAGCGGGGCTGGAAGTTCTTC.

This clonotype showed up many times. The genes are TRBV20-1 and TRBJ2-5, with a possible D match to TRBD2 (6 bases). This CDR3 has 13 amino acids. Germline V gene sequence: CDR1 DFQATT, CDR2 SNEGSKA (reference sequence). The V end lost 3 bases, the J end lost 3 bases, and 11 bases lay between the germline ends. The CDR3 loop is CSASRLVEETQYF. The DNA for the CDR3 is TGCAGTGCTAGCAGACTAGTAGAAGAGACCCAGTACTTC.

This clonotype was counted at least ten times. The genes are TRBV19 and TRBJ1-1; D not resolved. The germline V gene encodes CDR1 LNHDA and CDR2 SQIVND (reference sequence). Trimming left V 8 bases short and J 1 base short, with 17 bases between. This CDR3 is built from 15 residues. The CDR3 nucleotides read TGTGCCAGTGGTCGCCCCTCTCGGAGGAACACTGAAGCTTTCTTT. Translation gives CASGRPSRRNTEAFF.

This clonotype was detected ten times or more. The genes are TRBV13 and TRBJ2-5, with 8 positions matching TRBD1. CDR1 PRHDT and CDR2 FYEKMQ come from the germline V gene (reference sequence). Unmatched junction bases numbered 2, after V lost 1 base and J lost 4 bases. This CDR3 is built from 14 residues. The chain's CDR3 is CASSLVGQVETQYF. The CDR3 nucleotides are TGTGCCAGCAGCTTAGTGGGACAGGTAGAGACCCAGTACTTC.

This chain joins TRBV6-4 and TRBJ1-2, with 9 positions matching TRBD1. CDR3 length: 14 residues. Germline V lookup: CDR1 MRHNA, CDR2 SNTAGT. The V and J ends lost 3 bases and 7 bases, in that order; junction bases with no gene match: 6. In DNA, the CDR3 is TGTGCCAGCAGTGATTCCCGGACAGGGGTTGGCTACACCTTC. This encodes CASSDSRTGVGYTF.

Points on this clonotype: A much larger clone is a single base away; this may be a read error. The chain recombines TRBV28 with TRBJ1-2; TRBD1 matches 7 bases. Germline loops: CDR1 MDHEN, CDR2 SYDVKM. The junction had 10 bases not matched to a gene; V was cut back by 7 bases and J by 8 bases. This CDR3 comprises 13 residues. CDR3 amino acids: CASTATGARGYTF. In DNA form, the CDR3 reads TGTGCCAGCACCGCCACAGGGGCCCGGGGCTACACCTTC.

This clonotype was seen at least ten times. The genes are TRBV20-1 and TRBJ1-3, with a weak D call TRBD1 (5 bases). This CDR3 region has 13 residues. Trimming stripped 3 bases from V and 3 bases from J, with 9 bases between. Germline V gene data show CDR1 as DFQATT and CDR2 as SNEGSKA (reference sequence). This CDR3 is CSARGDFGNTIYF. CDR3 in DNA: TGCAGTGCTAGGGGGGACTTTGGAAACACCATATATTTT.

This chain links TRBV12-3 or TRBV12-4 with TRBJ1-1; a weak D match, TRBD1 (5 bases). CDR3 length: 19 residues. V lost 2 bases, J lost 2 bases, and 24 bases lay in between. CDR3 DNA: TGTGCCAGCAGTTTAACACGGTTGTCGAAGACAGAAGAAAACACTGAAGCTTTCTTT. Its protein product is CASSLTRLSKTEENTEAFF.

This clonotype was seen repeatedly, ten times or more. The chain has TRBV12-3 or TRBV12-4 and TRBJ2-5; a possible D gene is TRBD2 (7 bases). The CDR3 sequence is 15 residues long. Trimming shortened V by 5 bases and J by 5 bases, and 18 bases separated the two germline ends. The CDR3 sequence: CASSQARGRGETQYF. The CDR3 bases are TGTGCCAGCAGTCAGGCCCGGGGGAGGGGGGAGACCCAGTACTTC.

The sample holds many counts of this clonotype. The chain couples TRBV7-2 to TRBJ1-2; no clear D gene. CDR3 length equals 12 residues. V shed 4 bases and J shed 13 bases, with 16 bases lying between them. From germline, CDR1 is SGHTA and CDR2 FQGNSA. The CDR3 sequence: CASSYLTGSGTF. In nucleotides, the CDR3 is TGTGCCAGCAGCTACCTGACCGGCTCGGGCACCTTC. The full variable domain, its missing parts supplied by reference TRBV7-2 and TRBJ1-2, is GAGVSQSPSNKVTEKGKDVELRCDPISGHTALYWYRQSLGQGLEFLIYFQGNSAPDKSGLPSDRFSAERTGGSVSTLTIQRTQQEDSAVYLCASSYLTGSGTFGSGTRLTVV.

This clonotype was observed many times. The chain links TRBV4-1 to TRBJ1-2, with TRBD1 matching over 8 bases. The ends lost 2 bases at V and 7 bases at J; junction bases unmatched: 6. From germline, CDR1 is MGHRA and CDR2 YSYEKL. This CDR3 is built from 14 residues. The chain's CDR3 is CASSQLTGAGGYTF. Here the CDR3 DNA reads TGCGCCAGCAGCCAATTGACAGGGGCAGGTGGCTACACCTTC.

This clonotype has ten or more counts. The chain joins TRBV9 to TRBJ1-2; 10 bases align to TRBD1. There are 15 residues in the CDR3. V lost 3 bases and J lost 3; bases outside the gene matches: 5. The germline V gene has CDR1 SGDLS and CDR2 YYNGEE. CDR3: CASSAFGTGDYGYTF. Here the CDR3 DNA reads TGTGCCAGCAGCGCCTTCGGGACAGGGGACTATGGCTACACCTTC.

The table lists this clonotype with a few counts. CDR3 sequence: CASSQDGPGQGQGTSGRRGETQYF. For the CDR3, the DNA is TGTGCCAGCAGCCAAGATGGCCCCGGACAGGGCCAGGGGACTAGCGGCCGCCGGGGGGAGACCCAGTACTTC. The J gene is TRBJ2-5, the V gene TRBV9, with 11 bases aligning to TRBD2. CDR1 is SGDLS, CDR2 YYNGEE, per germline. The CDR3 covers 24 residues. V lost 4 bases, J lost 5 bases, and 34 bases stayed unmatched.

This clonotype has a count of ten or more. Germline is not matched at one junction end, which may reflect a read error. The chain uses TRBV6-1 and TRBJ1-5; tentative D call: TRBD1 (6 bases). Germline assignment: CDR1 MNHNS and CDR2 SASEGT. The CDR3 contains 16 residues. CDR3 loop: CASSVELDRGNQPQHF. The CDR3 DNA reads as TGCGCCAGCAGCGTGGAGCTGGACAGAGGCAATCAGCCCCAGCATTTT.

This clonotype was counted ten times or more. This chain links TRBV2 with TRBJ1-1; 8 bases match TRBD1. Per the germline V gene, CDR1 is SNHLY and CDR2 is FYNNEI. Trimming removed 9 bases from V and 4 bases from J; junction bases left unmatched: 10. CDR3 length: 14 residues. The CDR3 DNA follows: TGTGCCAGTAGACTGACAGGGGAAGGCACTGAAGCTTTCTTT. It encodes CASRLTGEGTEAFF.

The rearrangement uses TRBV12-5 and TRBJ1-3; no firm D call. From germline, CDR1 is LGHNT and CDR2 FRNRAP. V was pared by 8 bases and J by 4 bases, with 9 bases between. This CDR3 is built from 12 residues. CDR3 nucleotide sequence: TGTGCTAGTAGCTCCGAGGGAAACACCATATATTTT. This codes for CASSSEGNTIYF.

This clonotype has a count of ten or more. CDR3 region: CASSSTGTTGNTIYF. In DNA form, the CDR3 reads TGTGCCAGCAGCTCCACAGGGACAACTGGAAACACCATATATTTT. The chain is built from TRBV7-8 and TRBJ1-3, with a weak D call TRBD1 (6 bases). V was trimmed by 4 bases and J by 2 bases, leaving 12 bases between them. Germline V lookup: CDR1 SGHVS, CDR2 FQNEAQ. The CDR3 totals 15 residues.

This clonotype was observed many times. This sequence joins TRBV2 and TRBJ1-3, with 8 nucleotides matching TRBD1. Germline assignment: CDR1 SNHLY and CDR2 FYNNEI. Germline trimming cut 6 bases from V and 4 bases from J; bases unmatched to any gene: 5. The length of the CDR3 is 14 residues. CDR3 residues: CASRLDRVGNTIYF. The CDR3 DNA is TGTGCCAGCAGACTGGACAGGGTAGGAAACACCATATATTTT.